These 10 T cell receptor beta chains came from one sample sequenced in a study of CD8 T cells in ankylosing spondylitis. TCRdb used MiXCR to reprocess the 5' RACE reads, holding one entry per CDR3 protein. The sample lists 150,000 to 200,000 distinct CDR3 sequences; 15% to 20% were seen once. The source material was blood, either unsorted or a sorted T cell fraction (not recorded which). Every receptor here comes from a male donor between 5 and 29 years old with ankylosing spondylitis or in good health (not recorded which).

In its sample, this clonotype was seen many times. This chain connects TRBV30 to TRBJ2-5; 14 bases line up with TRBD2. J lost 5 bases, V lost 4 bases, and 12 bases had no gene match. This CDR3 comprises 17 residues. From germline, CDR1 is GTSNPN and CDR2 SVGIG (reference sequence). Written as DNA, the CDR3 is TGTGCCTGGAACCAGGGGACTAGCGGGAGAGGATGGGAGACCCAGTACTTC. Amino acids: CAWNQGTSGRGWETQYF.

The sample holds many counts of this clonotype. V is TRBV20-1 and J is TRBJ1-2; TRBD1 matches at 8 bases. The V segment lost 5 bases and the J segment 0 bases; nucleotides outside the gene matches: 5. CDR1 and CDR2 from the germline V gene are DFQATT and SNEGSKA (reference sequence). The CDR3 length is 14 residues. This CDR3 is CSAVQGVSNYGYTF. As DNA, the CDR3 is TGCAGTGCTGTACAGGGGGTTTCTAACTATGGCTACACCTTC.

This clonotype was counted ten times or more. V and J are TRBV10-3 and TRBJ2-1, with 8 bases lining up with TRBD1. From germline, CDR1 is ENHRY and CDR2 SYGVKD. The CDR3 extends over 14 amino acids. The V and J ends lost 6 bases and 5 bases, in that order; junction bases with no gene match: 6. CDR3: CAISEPGQDNEQFF. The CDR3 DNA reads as TGTGCCATCAGCGAGCCGGGACAGGACAATGAGCAGTTCTTC.

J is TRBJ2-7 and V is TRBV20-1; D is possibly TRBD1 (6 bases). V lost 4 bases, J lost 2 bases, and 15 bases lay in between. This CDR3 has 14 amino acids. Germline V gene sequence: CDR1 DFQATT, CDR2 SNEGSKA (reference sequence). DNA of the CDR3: TGCAGTGCTAAAATACACGGACAGCCCTACGAGCAGTACTTC. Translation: CSAKIHGQPYEQYF.

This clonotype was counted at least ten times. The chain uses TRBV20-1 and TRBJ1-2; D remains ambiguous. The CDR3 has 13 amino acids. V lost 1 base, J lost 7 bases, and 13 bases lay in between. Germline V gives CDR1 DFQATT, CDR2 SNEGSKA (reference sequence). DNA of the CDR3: TGCAGTGCTAGAGTTGTCAGGCACTTTGGCTACACCTTC. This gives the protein CSARVVRHFGYTF.

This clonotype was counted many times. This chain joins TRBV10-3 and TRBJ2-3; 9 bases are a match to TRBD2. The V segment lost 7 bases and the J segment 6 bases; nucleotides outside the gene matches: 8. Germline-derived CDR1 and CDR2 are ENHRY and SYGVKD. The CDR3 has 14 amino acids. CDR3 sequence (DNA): TGTGCCATCACCCCAGCGGGAGGTGCGGATACGCAGTATTTT. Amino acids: CAITPAGGADTQYF.

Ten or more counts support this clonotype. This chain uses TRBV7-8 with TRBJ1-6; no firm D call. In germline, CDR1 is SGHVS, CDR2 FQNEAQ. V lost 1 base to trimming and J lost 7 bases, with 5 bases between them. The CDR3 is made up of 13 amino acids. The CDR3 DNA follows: TGTGCCAGCAGCTTAGTAGAAAATTCACCCCTCCACTTT. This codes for CASSLVENSPLHF.

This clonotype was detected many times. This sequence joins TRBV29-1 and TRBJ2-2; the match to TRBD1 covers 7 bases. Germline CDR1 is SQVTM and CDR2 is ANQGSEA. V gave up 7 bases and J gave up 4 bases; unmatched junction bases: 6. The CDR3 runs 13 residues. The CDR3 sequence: CSGSGTVTGELFF. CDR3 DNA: TGCAGCGGATCCGGGACAGTCACCGGGGAGCTGTTTTTT.

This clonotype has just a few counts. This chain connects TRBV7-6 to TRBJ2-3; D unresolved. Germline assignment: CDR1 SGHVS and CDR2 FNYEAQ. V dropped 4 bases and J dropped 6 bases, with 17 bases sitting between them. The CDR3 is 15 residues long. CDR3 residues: CASSSQALVADTQYF. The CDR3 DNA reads TGTGCCAGCAGCTCCCAAGCCCTAGTTGCCGATACGCAGTATTTT.

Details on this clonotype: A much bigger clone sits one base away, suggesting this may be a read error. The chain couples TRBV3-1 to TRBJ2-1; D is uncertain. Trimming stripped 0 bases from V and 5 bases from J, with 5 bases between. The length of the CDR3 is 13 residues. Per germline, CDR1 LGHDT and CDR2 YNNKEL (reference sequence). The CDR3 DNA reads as TGTGCCAGCAGCCAAGACGGAAACAATGAGCAGTTCTTC. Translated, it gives CASSQDGNNEQFF.